This T cell receptor (beta chain) was captured by sequencing in a study of blood T cell repertoires in COVID-19. The overall study: T cells, B-cell-depleted T cells, or PBMCs supplied cDNA or gDNA.

Sequencing was performed with immunoSEQ multiplex PCR; in TCRdb, only in-frame clones are kept and a portion is missing. The table records over 150,000 clones, about 82% of them present only once. Unmatched junction bases numbered 7, after V lost 5 bases and J lost 8 bases. The CDR3 consists of 13 residues. The germline V gene encodes CDR1 SGHNT and CDR2 YYREEE (reference sequence). The receptor comes from a man aged 50 to 59 with active or convalescent COVID-19. This sequence joins TRBV5-4 and TRBJ1-2; TRBD1 aligns across 9 bases. Sequenced sample: peripheral blood. This CDR3 reads CASRDRGLLGYTF. CDR3 sequence (DNA): TGTGCCAGCAGGGACAGGGGCCTTTTAGGCTACACCTTC.